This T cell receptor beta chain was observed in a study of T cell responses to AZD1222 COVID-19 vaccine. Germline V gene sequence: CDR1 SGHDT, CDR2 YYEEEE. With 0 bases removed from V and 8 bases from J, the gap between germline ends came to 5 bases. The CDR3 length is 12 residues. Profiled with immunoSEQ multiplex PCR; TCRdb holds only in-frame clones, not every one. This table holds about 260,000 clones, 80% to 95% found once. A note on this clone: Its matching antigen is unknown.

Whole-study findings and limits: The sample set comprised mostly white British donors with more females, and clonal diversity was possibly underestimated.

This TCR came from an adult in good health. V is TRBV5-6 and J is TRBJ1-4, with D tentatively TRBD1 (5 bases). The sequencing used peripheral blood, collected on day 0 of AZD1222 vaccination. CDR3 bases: TGTGCCAGCAGCTTGGGGACAGAAAAACTGTTTTTT. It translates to CASSLGTEKLFF.